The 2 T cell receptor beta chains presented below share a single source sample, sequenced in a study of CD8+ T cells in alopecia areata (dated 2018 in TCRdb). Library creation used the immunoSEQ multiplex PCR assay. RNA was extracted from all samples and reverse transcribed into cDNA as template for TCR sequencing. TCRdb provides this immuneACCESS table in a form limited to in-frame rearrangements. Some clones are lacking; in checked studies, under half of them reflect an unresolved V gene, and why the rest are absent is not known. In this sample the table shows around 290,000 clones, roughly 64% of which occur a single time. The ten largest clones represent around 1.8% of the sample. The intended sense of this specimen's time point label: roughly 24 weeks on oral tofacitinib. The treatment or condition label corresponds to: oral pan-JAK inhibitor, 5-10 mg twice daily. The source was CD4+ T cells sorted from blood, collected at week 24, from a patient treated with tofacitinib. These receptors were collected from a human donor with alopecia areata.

CDR3 protein: CASSLSGARNEQFF. CDR3 in DNA: TGTGCCAGCAGTTTATCGGGGGCAAGGAATGAGCAGTTCTTC. The chain uses TRBV27 and TRBJ2-1; maybe TRBD1 (6 bases). Germline loops: CDR1 MNHEY, CDR2 SMNVEV (reference sequence). The V and J ends lost 0 bases and 7 bases respectively, with 10 bases between them. The CDR3 is made up of 14 amino acids.

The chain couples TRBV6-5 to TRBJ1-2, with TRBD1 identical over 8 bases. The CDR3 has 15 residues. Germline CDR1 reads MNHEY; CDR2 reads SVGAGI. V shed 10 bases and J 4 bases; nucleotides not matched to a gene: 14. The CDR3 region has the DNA TGTGCCACACAGACCTTGCGCAGGGGGCCCTATGGCTACACCTTC. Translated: CATQTLRRGPYGYTF.